What follows are 18 T cell receptor beta chains derived from one specimen sequenced in a study of T cell changes during pregnancy in multiple sclerosis. Libraries were prepared by immunoSEQ multiplex PCR; TCRdb keeps only in-frame clonotypes and omits some of them. The table includes over 30,000 clones, over 75% detected once. Sequenced here: CD4+ T cells from peripheral blood mononuclear cells, sampled before pregnancy. Receptors were obtained from a female donor with multiple sclerosis, enrolled in a pregnancy study.

The rearrangement links TRBV2 to TRBJ1-2; TRBD1 aligns across 9 bases. The germline CDR1 and CDR2 sequences are SNHLY and FYNNEI. The CDR3 is 15 amino acids. V dropped 4 bases and J dropped 10; count of bases not matched to a gene: 13. The CDR3 here is CASSVSLTGTGFYTF. Here the CDR3 DNA reads TGTGCCAGCAGTGTCTCTCTAACCGGGACAGGGTTCTACACCTTC.

This rearrangement joins TRBV2 to TRBJ2-5; tentatively, D is TRBD2 (6 bases). Germline V gives CDR1 SNHLY, CDR2 FYNNEI. The CDR3 spans 13 residues. V lost 4 bases and J lost 6, with 12 bases in between. The CDR3 DNA sequence: TGTGCCAGCAGTGTAGGAGGGTGGCAGACCCAGTACTTC. Its translation: CASSVGGWQTQYF.

This chain uses TRBV7-2 with TRBJ2-1, with TRBD2 identical over 8 bases. The CDR3 length is 15 residues. Germline V lookup: CDR1 SGHTA, CDR2 FQGNSA. Trimming removed 5 bases from V and 8 bases from J; junction bases left unmatched: 11. This CDR3 is CASSRGGLAGDEQFF. The CDR3 DNA reads as TGTGCCAGCAGCCGAGGTGGACTAGCCGGCGATGAGCAGTTCTTC. The complete variable domain, with remaining parts taken from reference TRBV7-2 and TRBJ2-1, reads GAGVSQSPSNKVTEKGKDVELRCDPISGHTALYWYRQSLGQGLEFLIYFQGNSAPDKSGLPSDRFSAERTGGSVSTLTIQRTQQEDSAVYLCASSRGGLAGDEQFFGPGTRLTVL.

The chain links TRBV7-8 to TRBJ2-1; 11 bases are shared with TRBD2. Trimming removed 5 bases from V and 5 bases from J; junction bases left unmatched: 5. This CDR3 comprises 15 residues. From germline, CDR1 is SGHVS and CDR2 FQNEAQ. The CDR3 is CASSRGTSGNNEQFF. CDR3 DNA sequence: TGTGCCAGCAGCCGCGGGACTAGCGGTAACAATGAGCAGTTCTTC.

This clone has just one count. The chain recombines TRBV27 with TRBJ1-3; D possibly corresponds to TRBD1 (5 bases). The CDR3 runs to 17 residues. Germline loops: CDR1 MNHEY, CDR2 SMNVEV (reference sequence). V was clipped by 1 base and J by 4 bases, with 17 bases between them. The CDR3: CASSLFGAGTAGNTIYF. The CDR3 DNA follows: TGTGCCAGCAGTTTATTTGGAGCGGGGACGGCAGGAAACACCATATATTTT.

The chain is built from TRBV27 and TRBJ1-6; D might be TRBD1 (5 bases). The CDR3 sequence is 15 residues long. The V and J ends lost 6 bases and 4 bases respectively, with 13 bases between them. The germline V gene has CDR1 MNHEY and CDR2 SMNVEV (reference sequence). CDR3 protein: CASSSAGRYNSPLHF. CDR3 bases: TGTGCCAGCAGCTCAGCGGGACGGTATAATTCACCCCTCCACTTT.

V is TRBV5-1 and J is TRBJ2-3, with 11 nucleotides matching TRBD2. The V gene end was trimmed by 4 bases and the J gene end by 1 base; junction bases not matched to a gene: 5. CDR3 length: 16 residues. Germline lookup yields CDR1 SGHRS and CDR2 YFSETQ. CDR3 bases: TGCGCCAGCAGCACCGGGACTAGCGGAGGCACAGATACGCAGTATTTT. It translates to CASSTGTSGGTDTQYF.

This sequence joins TRBV6-5 and TRBJ2-1; 10 positions match TRBD2. The V and J ends lost 2 bases and 6 bases, in that order; junction bases with no gene match: 7. This CDR3 spans 16 amino acids. Germline CDR1 MNHEY, CDR2 SVGAGI. The CDR3 spells CASSYIGTSVPNEQFF. As DNA, the CDR3 is TGTGCCAGCAGTTACATTGGGACTAGCGTACCCAATGAGCAGTTCTTC.

The chain employs TRBV5-1 and TRBJ2-5, with 10 nucleotides matching TRBD2. Germline V CDR1 and CDR2: SGHRS, YFSETQ. The CDR3 has 15 amino acids. V dropped 4 bases and J dropped 1; count of bases not matched to a gene: 4. The DNA for the CDR3 is TGCGCCAGCAGCGCGGGACTAGCGATCCAAGAGACCCAGTACTTC. Protein sequence: CASSAGLAIQETQYF.

The J gene is TRBJ2-5, the V gene TRBV7-2, with 8 bases lining up with TRBD1. In germline, CDR1 is SGHTA, CDR2 FQGNSA. This CDR3 is built from 14 residues. V lost 5 bases to trimming and J lost 4 bases; unmatched junction nucleotides: 6. The CDR3 bases are TGTGCCAGCAGCCCCGGACAGGGCTTAGAGACCCAGTACTTC. Amino acid sequence: CASSPGQGLETQYF.

In nucleotides, the CDR3 is TGTGCCAGTAGTACCCCCCGGGGTTTACTGCTCATGAACACTGAAGCTTTCTTT. Translation: CASSTPRGLLLMNTEAFF. The V and J genes are TRBV19 and TRBJ1-1; D is undetermined. CDR1 is LNHDA and CDR2 is SQIVND in the germline V gene (reference sequence). The CDR3 is 18 amino acids. The V end was cut by 4 bases, the J end by 0 bases, with 21 bases between.

V is TRBV13 and J is TRBJ1-1; a weak D match, TRBD1 (6 bases). This CDR3 has 15 amino acids. V dropped 5 bases and J dropped 4 bases, with 17 bases sitting between them. Germline CDR1 reads PRHDT; CDR2 reads FYEKMQ (reference sequence). CDR3 sequence reads: CASSQEGGWSTEAFF. Here the CDR3 DNA reads TGTGCCAGCAGCCAAGAAGGGGGATGGAGCACTGAAGCTTTCTTT. Variable domain in full (rest from reference TRBV13 and TRBJ1-1): AAGVIQSPRHLIKEKRETATLKCYPIPRHDTVYWYQQGPGQDPQFLISFYEKMQSDKGSIPDRFSAQQFSDYHSELNMSSLELGDSALYFCASSQEGGWSTEAFFGQGTRLTVV.

The chain combines TRBV7-9 with TRBJ1-3; D might be TRBD1 (5 bases). Germline loops: CDR1 SEHNR, CDR2 FQNEAQ (reference sequence). CDR3 length: 17 residues. V was cut by 5 bases and J by 4 bases, with 21 bases left in between. DNA for the CDR3: TGTGCCAGCAGCCCAGGCACAGGTTTACTCTCCGGAAACACCATATATTTT. This codes for CASSPGTGLLSGNTIYF.

V gene TRBV28 combines with J gene TRBJ2-1; 8 nucleotides match TRBD2. Germline CDR1 and CDR2: MDHEN and SYDVKM. CDR3 length: 16 amino acids. V was clipped by 6 bases and J by 9 bases; unmatched bases: 16. CDR3 in DNA: TGTGCCAGCAGCTCTACCGGGACTAGGGTCTTGGGTGAGCAGTTCTTC. Its translation: CASSSTGTRVLGEQFF.

The chain carries TRBV7-2 and TRBJ2-7; 8 bases align to TRBD1. Germline CDR1 is SGHTA and CDR2 is FQGNSA. The V gene end was trimmed by 5 bases and the J gene end by 2 bases; junction bases not matched to a gene: 5. The CDR3 contains 14 residues. DNA for the CDR3: TGTGCCAGCAGCCCGACAGGGGCCACCTACGAGCAGTACTTC. Protein product: CASSPTGATYEQYF.

In DNA, the CDR3 is TGTGCCAGCAGGCCACCCCCGGAGAGGGTTGACACTGAAGCTTTCTTT. It yields the protein CASRPPPERVDTEAFF. The V and J genes are TRBV11-2 and TRBJ1-1; D is unresolved. CDR1 is SGHAT and CDR2 is FQNNGV in the germline V gene. There are 16 residues in the CDR3. The ends were cut back, 6 bases at V and 3 bases at J, with 20 bases in the middle.

The V and J genes are TRBV6-1 and TRBJ2-7; 7 bases line up with TRBD1. Trimming at V came to 7 bases and at J to 5 bases, leaving 14 bases not matched to a gene. This CDR3 is built from 15 residues. CDR1 MNHNS and CDR2 SASEGT come from the germline V gene. The CDR3 here is CASTQGQLGLNEQYF. The CDR3 nucleotides are TGTGCCAGCACACAGGGACAGTTAGGGCTAAACGAGCAGTACTTC.

The chain joins TRBV19 to TRBJ1-1; 7 nucleotides agree with TRBD1. Germline V gene sequence: CDR1 LNHDA, CDR2 SQIVND (reference sequence). J lost 7 bases, V lost 6 bases, and 14 bases had no gene match. The CDR3 has 15 residues. The CDR3 nucleotides are TGTGCCAGTAGGTACGCCGGGACAGCAGGGGGTGAAGCTTTCTTT. It codes for CASRYAGTAGGEAFF.